Listed here are 29 T cell receptor beta chains from one sample, sequenced in a study of Ad26.COV2.S vaccination and SARS-CoV-2 variants. Repertoires were generated with immunoSEQ multiplex PCR, while TCRdb's copy carries only in-frame clones and drops some. This sample has some 480,000 clones, with roughly 87% found just once. Treatment denoted: around 19 received Ad26.COV2.S at low or high dose, single or two shots; about 5 received placebo; per-sample allocation not given. Collection of the samples took place on day 63 after the first injection of vaccine or placebo. Sample: peripheral blood, taken in a trial of Ad26.COV2.S vaccine versus placebo. These receptors all come from a person aged 18 to 59 who received the Ad26.COV2.S COVID-19 vaccine or a placebo.

This rearrangement joins TRBV2 to TRBJ1-5; D is possibly TRBD1 (6 bases). V lost 8 bases to trimming and J lost 5 bases, with 13 bases between them. This CDR3 comprises 13 residues. Germline V lookup: CDR1 SNHLY, CDR2 FYNNEI. CDR3: CASSGAYDQPQHF. The CDR3 nucleotides are TGTGCCAGCTCGGGGGCCTATGATCAGCCCCAGCATTTT. Together with reference TRBV2 and TRBJ1-5, the CDR3 gives the full variable domain: EPEVTQTPSHQVTQMGQEVILRCVPISNHLYFYWYRQILGQKVEFLVSFYNNEISEKSEIFDDQFSVERPDGSNFTLKIRSTKLEDSAMYFCASSGAYDQPQHFGDGTRLSIL.

V is TRBV12-5 and J is TRBJ2-7; D may be TRBD1 (6 bases). Germline values: CDR1 LGHNT, CDR2 FRNRAP. CDR3 length: 14 amino acids. Trimming took off 8 bases at V and 5 bases at J, with 19 bases between the two ends. CDR3 amino acids: CASCGIGTLHEQYF. The CDR3 coding sequence is TGTGCTAGTTGTGGAATCGGGACACTCCACGAGCAGTACTTC.

The CDR3, as DNA: TGCGCCAGCAGCCAAGGCGGAGCGGGAGTTTCCTACGAGCAGTACTTC. This gives the protein CASSQGGAGVSYEQYF. The chain links TRBV4-3 to TRBJ2-7; 8 nucleotides agree with TRBD2. Germline V gene sequence: CDR1 LGHNA, CDR2 YSLEER. The trim removed 1 base at V and 1 base at J, leaving 6 bases unmatched. The CDR3 runs 16 residues.

On this clone itself: A junction boundary mismatches the germline segment, possibly from a read error. The chain uses TRBV7-8 and TRBJ2-3; D may be TRBD2 (5 bases). The CDR3 has 13 amino acids. Germline V gene sequence: CDR1 SGHVS, CDR2 FQNEAQ. CDR3 coding DNA: TGTGCCAGCAGCTTTTCTAGCAGAGATACGCAGTATTTT. The encoded protein is CASSFSSRDTQYF.

The genes are TRBV5-1 and TRBJ2-3, with D maybe TRBD1 (6 bases). V was cut by 4 bases and J by 6 bases, with 15 bases left in between. The CDR3 sequence is 14 residues long. Germline CDR1 is SGHRS and CDR2 is YFSETQ. The CDR3: CASSHTRDTDTQYF. CDR3 DNA sequence: TGCGCCAGCAGCCATACCCGGGACACCGATACGCAGTATTTT.

V usage is TRBV9 and J usage is TRBJ2-5; 9 bases fit TRBD2. Germline assignment: CDR1 SGDLS and CDR2 YYNGEE. The V gene end was trimmed by 4 bases and the J gene end by 2 bases; junction bases not matched to a gene: 9. CDR3 length equals 16 residues. CDR3 sequence (DNA): TGTGCCAGCAGCAGTGGGGCTAGCGGGAAGCAAGAGACCCAGTACTTC. It encodes CASSSGASGKQETQYF.

The chain is built from TRBV7-2 and TRBJ2-7; TRBD2 aligns across 7 bases. This CDR3 has 15 amino acids. CDR1 is SGHTA and CDR2 is FQGNSA in the germline V gene. V shed 5 bases and J 5 bases; nucleotides not matched to a gene: 12. CDR3 amino acids: CASSRSGISWDEQYF. The CDR3 nucleotides are TGTGCCAGCAGCCGGAGCGGGATAAGTTGGGACGAGCAGTACTTC. The full variable domain, rest sourced from reference TRBV7-2 and TRBJ2-7, is GAGVSQSPSNKVTEKGKDVELRCDPISGHTALYWYRQSLGQGLEFLIYFQGNSAPDKSGLPSDRFSAERTGGSVSTLTIQRTQQEDSAVYLCASSRSGISWDEQYFGPGTRLTVT.

The V and J genes are TRBV28 and TRBJ2-1; 9 bases match TRBD2. The germline V gene has CDR1 MDHEN and CDR2 SYDVKM. This CDR3 comprises 14 residues. The J segment lost 6 bases and the V segment lost 3 bases, leaving 3 bases of the junction unmatched. CDR3 sequence: CASSFLAGFNEQFF. DNA for the CDR3: TGTGCCAGCAGTTTCCTAGCGGGATTCAATGAGCAGTTCTTC. The full variable domain, in which reference TRBV28 and TRBJ2-1 provide the parts outside the CDR3, is DVKVTQSSRYLVKRTGEKVFLECVQDMDHENMFWYRQDPGLGLRLIYFSYDVKMKEKGDIPEGYSVSREKKERFSLILESASTNQTSMYLCASSFLAGFNEQFFGPGTRLTVL.

A few counts support this clone. J is TRBJ2-7 and V is TRBV11-2; D gene uncertain. V shed 5 bases and J shed 2 bases, with 7 bases lying between them. Germline CDR1 is SGHAT and CDR2 is FQNNGV. The CDR3 is 12 amino acids. The CDR3 bases are TGTGCCAGCAGCCCGCCGGCCTACGAGCAGTACTTC. This sequence encodes CASSPPAYEQYF.

In this sample, this clone turned up a few times. The chain carries TRBV18 and TRBJ1-6; TRBD1 matches 11 bases. V was clipped by 3 bases and J by 13 bases; unmatched bases: 8. This CDR3 region has 15 residues. Per germline, CDR1 KGHSH and CDR2 LQKENI. As DNA, the CDR3 is TGTGCCAGCTCACCCAGGGACAGGGGGTTTGTGCCCCTCCACTTT. Amino acid sequence: CASSPRDRGFVPLHF.

The table lists this clone with a few counts. The genes are TRBV3-1 (or the pseudogene TRBV3-2) and TRBJ1-2; D is possibly TRBD1 (6 bases). CDR1 is LGHDT, CDR2 YNNKEL, per germline (reference sequence). The CDR3 totals 16 residues. Trimming took 5 bases from V and 8 from J, leaving 24 bases between them. The DNA of the CDR3 is TGTGCCAGCAGCAGCCGGGACACGGAGGACGTCTGGGGCTACACCTTC. Residues: CASSSRDTEDVWGYTF.

This chain links TRBV18 with TRBJ2-2; tentatively, D is TRBD2 (6 bases). This CDR3 spans 15 amino acids. The germline CDR1 and CDR2 sequences are KGHSH and LQKENI. Between the trimmed V and J ends, which lost 1 base and 7 bases, there was a span of 13 bases. Written as DNA, the CDR3 is TGTGCCAGCTCACCACGCGGCGGGAAGGTCGGGGAGCTGTTTTTT. Protein sequence: CASSPRGGKVGELFF.

The V gene is TRBV18, the J gene TRBJ2-2; TRBD2 matches 14 bases. CDR1 is KGHSH, CDR2 LQKENI, per germline. Trimming took 8 bases from V and 5 from J; bases not matched to a gene: 7. This CDR3 contains 16 residues. CDR3 sequence reads: CASTGLAGGGTGELFF. CDR3 nucleotide sequence: TGTGCCAGCACAGGACTAGCGGGAGGCGGAACCGGGGAGCTGTTTTTT.

This clone occurred a few times. The chain uses TRBV11-2 and TRBJ2-1; D is uncertain. V was trimmed by 5 bases and J by 9 bases, leaving 14 bases between them. This CDR3 spans 13 amino acids. CDR1 and CDR2 from the germline V gene are SGHAT and FQNNGV. CDR3 sequence: CASSPNGYGEQFF. The CDR3 DNA reads TGTGCCAGCAGCCCTAACGGGTACGGTGAGCAGTTCTTC. The variable domain in full, completed from reference TRBV11-2 and TRBJ2-1, reads EAGVAQSPRYKIIEKRQSVAFWCNPISGHATLYWYQQILGQGPKLLIQFQNNGVVDDSQLPKDRFSAERLKGVDSTLKIQPAKLEDSAVYLCASSPNGYGEQFFGPGTRLTVL.

This chain uses TRBV28 with TRBJ1-2, with 10 bases aligning to TRBD1. The germline gives CDR1 MDHEN, CDR2 SYDVKM. After removal of 8 bases from V and 8 bases from J, the junction contained 8 bases not matched to a gene. The CDR3 has 13 residues. For the CDR3, the DNA is TGTGCCAGCTTGGCGGGGACAGGGGTCGGCTACACCTTC. Translation: CASLAGTGVGYTF.

V gene TRBV10-3 combines with J gene TRBJ2-1; 11 bases agree with TRBD2. Germline V gene sequence: CDR1 ENHRY, CDR2 SYGVKD. J was trimmed by 8 bases and V by 11 bases; bases with no gene match: 11. The CDR3 spans 14 residues. CDR3 sequence: CAGRSGRAGDEQFF. The CDR3 DNA is TGTGCCGGGCGTAGCGGGAGGGCCGGAGATGAGCAGTTCTTC.

The rearrangement uses TRBV29-1 and TRBJ2-5; 7 bases are shared with TRBD1. The CDR3 runs 13 residues. J was trimmed by 0 bases and V by 6 bases; bases with no gene match: 4. Germline lookup yields CDR1 SQVTM and CDR2 ANQGSEA. The CDR3 is CSVPGGDQETQYF. CDR3 nucleotides: TGCAGCGTGCCAGGGGGAGACCAAGAGACCCAGTACTTC.

The rearrangement uses TRBV4-3 and TRBJ2-7; D not resolved. Looked up from germline, CDR1 is LGHNA and CDR2 is YSLEER. V dropped 0 bases and J dropped 0 bases, with 6 bases sitting between them. This CDR3 is built from 14 residues. The CDR3 coding sequence is TGCGCCAGCAGCCAAGATGTGGGCTCCTACGAGCAGTACTTC. This gives the protein CASSQDVGSYEQYF.

Regarding this clone: The same CDR3 can be traced to other DNA sequences in this sample. The rearrangement links TRBV12-3 or TRBV12-4 to TRBJ1-1; no definite D call. V was cut by 1 base and J by 1 base, with 4 bases left in between. The CDR3 runs to 13 residues. CDR3 in DNA: TGTGCCAGCAGTTTAGGCGGGAACACTGAAGCTTTCTTT. Encoded protein: CASSLGGNTEAFF.

The V gene is TRBV3-1 (or the pseudogene TRBV3-2), the J gene TRBJ1-5; D might be TRBD1 (5 bases). The CDR3 spans 16 residues. CDR1 is LGHDT and CDR2 is YNNKEL in the germline V gene (reference sequence). The V end was cut by 4 bases, the J end by 4 bases, with 17 bases between. The CDR3 reads CASSRSGPGRNQPQHF. The CDR3, as DNA: TGTGCCAGCAGCCGATCCGGGCCAGGGAGAAATCAGCCCCAGCATTTT.

The rearrangement links TRBV1 to TRBJ2-7; the DNA was not compared with TRBD2, the D call given in the table. TRBV1 is listed as a pseudogene. The CDR3 has 13 amino acids. CDR3 nucleotide sequence: TGCTGTCTAGCGGGAGAGGGAGGCTACGAGCAGTACTTC. Protein product: CCLAGEGGYEQYF.

This clone was detected only once. The rearrangement joins TRBV30 to TRBJ2-7; D may be TRBD2 (5 bases). Germline V CDR1 and CDR2: GTSNPN, SVGIG (reference sequence). The V end lost 0 bases, the J end lost 0 bases, and 9 bases lay between the germline ends. The CDR3 contains 14 residues. The CDR3 sequence is CAWSVSGSSYEQYF. Here the CDR3 DNA reads TGTGCCTGGAGTGTAAGTGGGAGCTCCTACGAGCAGTACTTC.

This CDR3 is CASSPIMTDQETQYF. Written as DNA, the CDR3 is TGTGCCAGCTCACCTATAATGACAGACCAAGAGACCCAGTACTTC. The J gene is TRBJ2-5, the V gene TRBV18; possibly TRBD1 for D (5 bases). V dropped 3 bases and J dropped 0 bases, with 11 bases sitting between them. Germline V lookup: CDR1 KGHSH, CDR2 LQKENI. The CDR3 totals 15 residues.

V usage is TRBV6-1 and J usage is TRBJ1-1, with a weak D call TRBD1 (6 bases). Trimming pared 2 bases from V and 6 bases from J, leaving 16 bases between. Germline CDR1 reads MNHNS; CDR2 reads SASEGT. The CDR3 runs to 15 residues. CDR3: CASSEMWGPLAEAFF. CDR3 nucleotide sequence: TGTGCCAGCAGTGAAATGTGGGGGCCCTTGGCTGAAGCTTTCTTT.

The V gene is TRBV2, the J gene TRBJ1-5; TRBD1 might be the D (6 bases). The length of the CDR3 is 14 residues. V lost 8 bases and J lost 0, with 11 bases in between. The germline CDR1 and CDR2 sequences are SNHLY and FYNNEI. CDR3 in DNA: TGTGCCAGCGGGGGACATAATAGCAATCAGCCCCAGCATTTT. This codes for CASGGHNSNQPQHF.

This clone was detected once. The chain combines TRBV5-1 with TRBJ2-5; 14 bases match TRBD2. CDR3 length: 18 residues. Germline V gives CDR1 SGHRS, CDR2 YFSETQ. Germline trimming cut 4 bases from V and 2 bases from J; bases unmatched to any gene: 10. The CDR3 spells CASSLGLAGVGLQETQYF. The CDR3 bases are TGCGCCAGCAGCCTGGGACTAGCGGGAGTAGGGCTTCAAGAGACCCAGTACTTC.

CDR3 sequence (DNA): TGTGCCAGCAGCTGGACCAGGGGCCCTCTTTCACCCCTCCACTTT. The encoded protein is CASSWTRGPLSPLHF. The rearrangement joins TRBV14 to TRBJ1-6, with D maybe TRBD1 (6 bases). The V end lost 5 bases, the J end lost 9 bases, and 17 bases lay between the germline ends. Germline V gene lookup returns CDR1 SGHDN and CDR2 FVKESK. This CDR3 has 15 residues.

The rearrangement uses TRBV27 and TRBJ2-7; 7 nucleotides align to TRBD2. The CDR3 loop spans 11 amino acids. From germline, CDR1 is MNHEY and CDR2 SMNVEV (reference sequence). Trimming removed 6 bases from V and 5 bases from J; junction bases left unmatched: 1. CDR3 amino acids: CASRSGDEQYF. The DNA for the CDR3 is TGTGCCAGCAGGAGCGGGGACGAGCAGTACTTC.

The CDR3 nucleotides read TGTGCCAGCAGTTTATGGCGGGAGGCCTCCAATGAGCAGTTCTTC. It yields the protein CASSLWREASNEQFF. V usage is TRBV28 and J usage is TRBJ2-1; 8 bases fit TRBD2. The CDR3 has 15 amino acids. Germline CDR1 is MDHEN and CDR2 is SYDVKM. V lost 0 bases and J lost 6; bases outside the gene matches: 4. The whole variable domain, filled in from reference TRBV28 and TRBJ2-1, reads DVKVTQSSRYLVKRTGEKVFLECVQDMDHENMFWYRQDPGLGLRLIYFSYDVKMKEKGDIPEGYSVSREKKERFSLILESASTNQTSMYLCASSLWREASNEQFFGPGTRLTVL.